The rows below give T cell receptor beta chains drawn from one sample of a study of blood T cell repertoires in COVID-19. Clones were sequenced by immunoSEQ multiplex PCR, and TCRdb holds only the in-frame ones, with some missing. In the table there are some 40,000 clones, approximately 80% of which are singletons. Sequenced input: peripheral blood. All receptors come from a man in his fifties or sixties in a cohort sampled during active COVID-19. The CDR3 runs from the conserved cysteine through the conserved F or W. D genes are given only for firm matches. Size tells how often a clone was seen (once, few, many) or the class of an expanded clone, and some rows leave it out.

v_gene: TRBV24-1
d_gene: TRBD1
abundance: .
len: 14
j_gene: TRBJ2-1
CDR3nt: TGTGCCAGCGCCACAGGGGGCGCCTACAATGAGCAGTTCTTC
CDR3aa: CASATGGAYNEQFF

v_gene: TRBV4-1
d_gene: TRBD2
abundance: once
len: 16
j_gene: TRBJ2-2
CDR3nt: TGCGCCAGCAGCCGATCCGGGACTAGCGGCACCGGGGAGCTGTTTTTT
CDR3aa: CASSRSGTSGTGELFF

v_gene: TRBV4-2
d_gene: .
abundance: .
len: 13
j_gene: TRBJ2-1
CDR3nt: TGTGCCAGCAGCCAAACGGGCGGGGCTGAGCAGTTCTTC
CDR3aa: CASSQTGGAEQFF

v_gene: TRBV27
d_gene: TRBD1
abundance: .
len: 14
j_gene: TRBJ1-5
CDR3nt: TGTGCCAGCAGTCCGGGACAGGGGGAACGGCCCCAGCATTTT
CDR3aa: CASSPGQGERPQHF

v_gene: TRBV27
d_gene: TRBD2
abundance: .
len: 16
j_gene: TRBJ2-1
CDR3nt: TGTGCCAGCAGTTTATCGGCTAGCGGGATCTTTAATGAGCAGTTCTTC
CDR3aa: CASSLSASGIFNEQFF

v_gene: TRBV27
d_gene: .
abundance: .
len: 15
j_gene: TRBJ2-5
CDR3nt: TGTGCCAGCAGGCCCCTCTCAGGGTACCAAGAGACCCAGTACTTC
CDR3aa: CASRPLSGYQETQYF

v_gene: TRBV11-2
d_gene: TRBD1
abundance: once
len: 16
j_gene: TRBJ2-1
CDR3nt: TGTGCCAGCAGCTTATCCCGGGACAGGGGGCTCAATGAGCAGTTCTTC
CDR3aa: CASSLSRDRGLNEQFF

v_gene: TRBV6-5
d_gene: TRBD1
abundance: .
len: 14
j_gene: TRBJ1-3
CDR3nt: TGTGCCAGCAGACAGGGGGGGAATGGAAACACCATATATTTT
CDR3aa: CASRQGGNGNTIYF

v_gene: TRBV4-1
d_gene: TRBD2
abundance: .
len: 17
j_gene: TRBJ2-1
CDR3nt: TGCGCCAGCAGCCCAGATATTACGGGGGGATCCTACAATGAGCAGTTCTTC
CDR3aa: CASSPDITGGSYNEQFF

v_gene: TRBV5-1
d_gene: TRBD1
abundance: .
len: 16
j_gene: TRBJ2-1
CDR3nt: TGCGCCAGCAGCTTGGAAGGCAGGGGGTGGTACAATGAGCAGTTCTTC
CDR3aa: CASSLEGRGWYNEQFF

v_gene: TRBV27
d_gene: .
abundance: .
len: 13
j_gene: TRBJ2-7
CDR3nt: TGTGCCAGCAGTTTGGGGCGCTCCTACGAGCAGTACTTC
CDR3aa: CASSLGRSYEQYF

v_gene: TRBV28
d_gene: TRBD1
abundance: .
len: 16
j_gene: TRBJ1-6
CDR3nt: TGTGCCAGCAGTGAAACCCTGACAGGGAAGTTTTCACCCCTCCACTTT
CDR3aa: CASSETLTGKFSPLHF

v_gene: TRBV9
d_gene: TRBD2
abundance: .
len: 15
j_gene: TRBJ2-7
CDR3nt: TGTGCCAGCAGCCCCGTCGAAGGGAGGGCTAGCGAGCAGTACTTC
CDR3aa: CASSPVEGRASEQYF

v_gene: TRBV18
d_gene: TRBD1
abundance: few
len: 17
j_gene: TRBJ1-2
CDR3nt: TGTGCCAGCTCACCCTCTAGGACAGGTGGGGAGAGCTATGGCTACACCTTC
CDR3aa: CASSPSRTGGESYGYTF

v_gene: TRBV28
d_gene: TRBD2
abundance: .
len: 15
j_gene: TRBJ2-7
CDR3nt: TGTGCCAGCAGTTTGGGACTAGCGGGAATCAACGAGCAGTACTTC
CDR3aa: CASSLGLAGINEQYF

v_gene: TRBV7-9
d_gene: TRBD1
abundance: .
len: 15
j_gene: TRBJ2-7
CDR3nt: TGTGCCAGCAGCTCATGGGACAGGGCCGGGAACGAGCAGTACTTC
CDR3aa: CASSSWDRAGNEQYF

v_gene: TRBV5-5
d_gene: TRBD2
abundance: .
len: 15
j_gene: TRBJ2-7
CDR3nt: TGTGCCAGCAGCTTGGCCGGGACTAAAGGGAACGAGCAGTACTTC
CDR3aa: CASSLAGTKGNEQYF

v_gene: TRBV2
d_gene: .
abundance: .
len: 16
j_gene: TRBJ2-7
CDR3nt: TGTGCCAGCAGTGATGTATCGGCGGGTGCGGGGTACGAGCAGTACTTC
CDR3aa: CASSDVSAGAGYEQYF

v_gene: TRBV9
d_gene: .
abundance: .
len: 15
j_gene: TRBJ2-3
CDR3nt: TGTGCCAGCAGCGTCGGAGCGGCTAACACAGATACGCAGTATTTT
CDR3aa: CASSVGAANTDTQYF

v_gene: TRBV29-1
d_gene: .
abundance: .
len: 12
j_gene: TRBJ1-1
CDR3nt: TGCAGCGTTGTCGGCGTCCCAGGGGAAGCTTTCTTT
CDR3aa: CSVVGVPGEAFF

v_gene: TRBV7-2
d_gene: TRBD2
abundance: .
len: 15
j_gene: TRBJ2-1
CDR3nt: TGTGCCAGCAGCTCTCGGGCGGGAGGCCCAAATGAGCAGTTCTTC
CDR3aa: CASSSRAGGPNEQFF

v_gene: TRBV11-2
d_gene: .
abundance: .
len: 15
j_gene: TRBJ2-5
CDR3nt: TGTGCCAGCAGTTTAATTAGCAGGGGTCAAGAGACCCAGTACTTC
CDR3aa: CASSLISRGQETQYF

v_gene: TRBV19
d_gene: .
abundance: .
len: 15
j_gene: TRBJ2-7
CDR3nt: TGTGCCAGTAGTAGGACCGGGACTGGGACCTACGAGCAGTACTTC
CDR3aa: CASSRTGTGTYEQYF

v_gene: TRBV6-1
d_gene: .
abundance: .
len: 14
j_gene: TRBJ1-4
CDR3nt: TGTGCCAGCAGTGAGACAGTAGCTAATGAAAAACTGTTTTTT
CDR3aa: CASSETVANEKLFF

v_gene: TRBV5-1
d_gene: .
abundance: once
len: 14
j_gene: TRBJ1-1
CDR3nt: TGCGCCAGTGCTCGGGATCCCATGAGCACTGAAGCTTTCTTT
CDR3aa: CASARDPMSTEAFF

v_gene: TRBV19
d_gene: TRBD1
abundance: .
len: 14
j_gene: TRBJ2-5
CDR3nt: TGTGCCAGTAGTATCCAGACAGGGAAAGAGACCCAGTACTTC
CDR3aa: CASSIQTGKETQYF

v_gene: TRBV10-3
d_gene: .
abundance: .
len: 14
j_gene: TRBJ1-2
CDR3nt: TGTGCCATCAGTGAGTCAGGGGTTAACTATGGCTACACCTTC
CDR3aa: CAISESGVNYGYTF

v_gene: TRBV28
d_gene: TRBD2
abundance: .
len: 21
j_gene: TRBJ2-7
CDR3nt: TGTGCCAGCACCACTAGGACTAGCGGGGGACGATCGCCCACTAACACCTACGAGCAGTACTTC
CDR3aa: CASTTRTSGGRSPTNTYEQYF